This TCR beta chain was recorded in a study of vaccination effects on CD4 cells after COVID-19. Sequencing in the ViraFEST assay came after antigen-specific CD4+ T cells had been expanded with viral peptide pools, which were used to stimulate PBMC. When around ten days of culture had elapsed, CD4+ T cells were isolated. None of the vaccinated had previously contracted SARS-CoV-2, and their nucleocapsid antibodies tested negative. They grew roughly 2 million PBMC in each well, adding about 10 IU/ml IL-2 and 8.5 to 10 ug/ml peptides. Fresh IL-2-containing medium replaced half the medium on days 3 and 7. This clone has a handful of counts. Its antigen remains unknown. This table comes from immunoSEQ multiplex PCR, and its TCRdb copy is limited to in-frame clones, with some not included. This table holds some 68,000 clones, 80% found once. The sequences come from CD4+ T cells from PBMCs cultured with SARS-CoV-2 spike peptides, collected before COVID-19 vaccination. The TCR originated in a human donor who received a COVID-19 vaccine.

This CDR3 is CASPISPTRVFKETQYF. CDR3 coding DNA: TGTGCCAGCCCCATTTCCCCAACCCGGGTTTTTAAAGAGACCCAGTACTTC. The V call is TRBV5-8, the J call TRBJ2-5; D not certain. Germline CDR1 SGHTS, CDR2 YDEGEE. This CDR3 region has 17 residues. Trimming stripped 7 bases from V and 3 bases from J, with 25 bases between.